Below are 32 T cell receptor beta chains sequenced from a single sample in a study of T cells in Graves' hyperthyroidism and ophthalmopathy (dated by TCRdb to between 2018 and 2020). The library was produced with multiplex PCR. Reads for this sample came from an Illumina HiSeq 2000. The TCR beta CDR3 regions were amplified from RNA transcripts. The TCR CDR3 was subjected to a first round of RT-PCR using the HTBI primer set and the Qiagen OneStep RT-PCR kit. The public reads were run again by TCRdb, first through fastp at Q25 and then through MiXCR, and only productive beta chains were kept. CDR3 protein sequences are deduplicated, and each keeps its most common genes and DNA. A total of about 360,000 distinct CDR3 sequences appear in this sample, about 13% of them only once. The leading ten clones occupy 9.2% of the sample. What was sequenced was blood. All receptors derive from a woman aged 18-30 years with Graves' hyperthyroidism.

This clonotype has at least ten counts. CDR3 amino acids: CSASSSDRRSYEQYF. For the CDR3, the DNA is TGCAGTGCTAGTTCCAGCGATAGGCGTTCCTACGAGCAGTACTTC. V gene TRBV20-1 combines with J gene TRBJ2-7; D gene unclear. The CDR3 loop spans 15 amino acids. The germline V and J ends were trimmed by 3 bases and 1 base, with 16 bases remaining between them. Germline assignment: CDR1 DFQATT and CDR2 SNEGSKA (reference sequence).

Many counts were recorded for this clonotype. The CDR3 sequence: CASSQASGLPVSYGYTF. DNA for the CDR3: TGTGCCAGCAGCCAAGCCTCGGGACTTCCCGTGTCCTATGGCTACACCTTC. The chain uses TRBV3-1 and TRBJ1-2; D is perhaps TRBD1 (5 bases). V was trimmed by 1 base and J by 4 bases, leaving 19 bases between them. From germline, CDR1 is LGHDT and CDR2 YNNKEL (reference sequence). The CDR3 length is 17 residues. The full variable domain, its missing parts supplied by reference TRBV3-1 and TRBJ1-2, is DTAVSQTPKYLVTQMGNDKSIKCEQNLGHDTMYWYKQDSKKFLKIMFSYNNKELIINETVPNRFSPKSPDKAHLNLHINSLELGDSAVYFCASSQASGLPVSYGYTFGSGTRLTVV.

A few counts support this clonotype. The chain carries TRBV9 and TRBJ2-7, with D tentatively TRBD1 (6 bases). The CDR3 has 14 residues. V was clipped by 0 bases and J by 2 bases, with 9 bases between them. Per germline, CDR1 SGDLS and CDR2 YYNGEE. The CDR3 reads CASSVGAGAYEQYF. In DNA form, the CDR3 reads TGTGCCAGCAGCGTAGGGGCAGGGGCCTACGAGCAGTACTTC. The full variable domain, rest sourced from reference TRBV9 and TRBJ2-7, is DSGVTQTPKHLITATGQRVTLRCSPRSGDLSVYWYQQSLDQGLQFLIQYYNGEERAKGNILERFSAQQFPDLHSELNLSSLELGDSALYFCASSVGAGAYEQYFGPGTRLTVT.

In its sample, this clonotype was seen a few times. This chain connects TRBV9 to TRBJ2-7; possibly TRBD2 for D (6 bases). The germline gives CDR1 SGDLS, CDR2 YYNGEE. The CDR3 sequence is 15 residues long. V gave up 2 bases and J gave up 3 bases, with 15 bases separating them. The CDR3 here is CASSVWDSPVYEQYF. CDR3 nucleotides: TGTGCCAGCAGCGTGTGGGACTCCCCAGTCTACGAGCAGTACTTC.

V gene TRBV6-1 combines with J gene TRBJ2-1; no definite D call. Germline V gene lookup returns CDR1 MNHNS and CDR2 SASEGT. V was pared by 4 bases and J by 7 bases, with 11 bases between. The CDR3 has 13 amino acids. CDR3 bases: TGTGCCAGCAGTGTGTCTATCAGAAATGAGCAGTTCTTC. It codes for CASSVSIRNEQFF.

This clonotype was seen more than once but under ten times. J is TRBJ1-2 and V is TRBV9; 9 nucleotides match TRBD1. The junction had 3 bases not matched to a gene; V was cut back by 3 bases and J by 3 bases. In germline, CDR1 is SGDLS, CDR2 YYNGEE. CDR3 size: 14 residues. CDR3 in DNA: TGTGCCAGCAGCGGGGACAGGGTTCACTATGGCTACACCTTC. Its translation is CASSGDRVHYGYTF.

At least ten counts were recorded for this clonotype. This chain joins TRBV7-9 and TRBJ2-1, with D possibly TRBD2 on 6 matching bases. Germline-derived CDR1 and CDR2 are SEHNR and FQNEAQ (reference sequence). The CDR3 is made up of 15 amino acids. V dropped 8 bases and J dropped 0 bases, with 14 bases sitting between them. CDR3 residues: CASRPGGNSYNEQFF. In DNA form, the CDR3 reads TGTGCCAGCCGCCCTGGGGGGAACTCCTACAATGAGCAGTTCTTC.

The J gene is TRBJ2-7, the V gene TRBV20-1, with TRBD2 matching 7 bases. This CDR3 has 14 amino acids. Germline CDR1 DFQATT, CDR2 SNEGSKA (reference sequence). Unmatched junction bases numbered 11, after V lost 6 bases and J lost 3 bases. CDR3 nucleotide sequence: TGCAGTGCAACGGGGAGGGATTCGGACTACGAGCAGTACTTC. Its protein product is CSATGRDSDYEQYF.

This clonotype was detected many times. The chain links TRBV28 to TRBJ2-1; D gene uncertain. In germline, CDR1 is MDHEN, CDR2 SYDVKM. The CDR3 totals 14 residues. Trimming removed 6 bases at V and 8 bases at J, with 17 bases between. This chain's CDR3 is CASRPTGRRDEQFF. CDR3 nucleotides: TGTGCCAGCAGACCAACGGGTAGGCGTGATGAGCAGTTCTTC.

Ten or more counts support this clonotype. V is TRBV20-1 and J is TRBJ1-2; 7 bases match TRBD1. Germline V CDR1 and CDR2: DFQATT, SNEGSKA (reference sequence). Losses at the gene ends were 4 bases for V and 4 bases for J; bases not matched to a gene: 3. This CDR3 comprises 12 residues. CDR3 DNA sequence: TGCAGTGCTAACAGGGGTACCTATGGCTACACCTTC. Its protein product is CSANRGTYGYTF.

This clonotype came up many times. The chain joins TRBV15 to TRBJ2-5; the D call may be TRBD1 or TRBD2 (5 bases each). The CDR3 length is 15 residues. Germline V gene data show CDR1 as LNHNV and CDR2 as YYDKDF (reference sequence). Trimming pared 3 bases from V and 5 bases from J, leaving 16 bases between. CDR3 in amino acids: CATSSGQGVRETQYF. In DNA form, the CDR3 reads TGTGCCACCAGCAGCGGGCAGGGAGTCAGGGAGACCCAGTACTTC.

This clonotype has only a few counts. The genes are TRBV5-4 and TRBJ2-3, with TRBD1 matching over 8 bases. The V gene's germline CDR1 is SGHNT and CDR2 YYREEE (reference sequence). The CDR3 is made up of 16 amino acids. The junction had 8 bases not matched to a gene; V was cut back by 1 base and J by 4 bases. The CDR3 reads CASSLNAGGFPDTQYF. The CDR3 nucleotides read TGTGCCAGCAGCTTGAATGCAGGGGGCTTCCCAGATACGCAGTATTTT.

The CDR3 spells CASSILRVMNTEAFF. The CDR3 DNA reads TGTGCCAGCAGCATCCTCCGGGTCATGAACACTGAAGCTTTCTTT. The rearrangement joins TRBV7-3 to TRBJ1-1; D is unresolved. V shed 5 bases and J shed 0 bases, with 13 bases lying between them. Germline V CDR1 and CDR2: SGHTA, FQGTGA. This CDR3 spans 15 amino acids.

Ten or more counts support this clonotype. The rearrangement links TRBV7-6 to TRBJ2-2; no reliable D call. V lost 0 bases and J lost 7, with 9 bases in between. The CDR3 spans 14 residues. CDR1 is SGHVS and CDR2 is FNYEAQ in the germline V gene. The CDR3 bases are TGTGCCAGCAGCTTAGCGGCGGCAGGCGGGGAGCTGTTTTTT. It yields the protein CASSLAAAGGELFF.

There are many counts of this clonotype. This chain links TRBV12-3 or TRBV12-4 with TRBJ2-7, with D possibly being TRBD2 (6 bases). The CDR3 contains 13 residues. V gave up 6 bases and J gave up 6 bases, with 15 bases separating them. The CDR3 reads CASSKTEGGEQYF. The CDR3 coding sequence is TGTGCCAGCAGCAAGACAGAGGGAGGCGAGCAGTACTTC.

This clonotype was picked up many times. The CDR3 DNA sequence: TGTGCCACCACAGGGGGGGGATACAATGAGCAGTTCTTC. It specifies CATTGGGYNEQFF. This chain joins TRBV28 and TRBJ2-1, with a weak D call TRBD1 (8 bases). V dropped 10 bases and J dropped 4 bases, with 14 bases sitting between them. This CDR3 contains 13 residues. Per the germline V gene, CDR1 is MDHEN and CDR2 is SYDVKM.

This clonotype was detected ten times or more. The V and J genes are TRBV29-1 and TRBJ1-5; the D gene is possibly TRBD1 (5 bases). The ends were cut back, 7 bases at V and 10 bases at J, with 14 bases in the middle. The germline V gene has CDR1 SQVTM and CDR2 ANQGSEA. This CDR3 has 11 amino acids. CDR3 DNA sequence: TGCAGCGCTGGTAATCAGGGCCCCCAGCATTTT. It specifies CSAGNQGPQHF.

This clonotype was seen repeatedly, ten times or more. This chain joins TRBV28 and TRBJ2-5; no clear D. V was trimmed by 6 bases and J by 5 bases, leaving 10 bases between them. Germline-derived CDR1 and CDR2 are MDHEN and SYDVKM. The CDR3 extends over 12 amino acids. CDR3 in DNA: TGTGCCAGCAGGTATCGGTCTGAGACCCAGTACTTC. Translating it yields CASRYRSETQYF. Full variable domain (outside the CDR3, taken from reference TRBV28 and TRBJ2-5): DVKVTQSSRYLVKRTGEKVFLECVQDMDHENMFWYRQDPGLGLRLIYFSYDVKMKEKGDIPEGYSVSREKKERFSLILESASTNQTSMYLCASRYRSETQYFGPGTRLLVL.

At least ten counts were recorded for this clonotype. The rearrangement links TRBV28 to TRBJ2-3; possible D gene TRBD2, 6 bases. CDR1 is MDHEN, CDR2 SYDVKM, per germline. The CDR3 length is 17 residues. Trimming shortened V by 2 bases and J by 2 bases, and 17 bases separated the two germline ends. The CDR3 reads CASSLPISAGYTDTQYF. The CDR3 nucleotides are TGTGCCAGCAGTTTACCTATTAGCGCGGGATACACAGATACGCAGTATTTT.

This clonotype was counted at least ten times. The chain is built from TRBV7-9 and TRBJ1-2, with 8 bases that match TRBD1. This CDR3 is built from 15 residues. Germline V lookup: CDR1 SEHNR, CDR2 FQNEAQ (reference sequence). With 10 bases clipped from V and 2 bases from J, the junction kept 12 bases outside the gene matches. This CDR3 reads CATPTGTGLNYGYTF. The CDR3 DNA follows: TGTGCCACCCCGACCGGGACAGGCTTGAACTATGGCTACACCTTC.

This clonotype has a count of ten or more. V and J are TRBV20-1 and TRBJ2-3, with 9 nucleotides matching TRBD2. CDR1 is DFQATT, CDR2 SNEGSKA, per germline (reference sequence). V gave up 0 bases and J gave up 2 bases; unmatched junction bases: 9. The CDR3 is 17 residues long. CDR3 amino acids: CSARDLVGGRDTDTQYF. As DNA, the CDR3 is TGCAGTGCTAGAGATTTGGTAGGCGGGAGGGACACAGATACGCAGTATTTT.

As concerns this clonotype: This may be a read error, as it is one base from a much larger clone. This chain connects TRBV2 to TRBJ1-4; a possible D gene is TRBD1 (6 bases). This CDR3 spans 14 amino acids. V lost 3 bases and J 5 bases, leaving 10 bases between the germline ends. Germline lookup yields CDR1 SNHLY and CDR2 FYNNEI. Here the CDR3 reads CASSEEQGNEKLFF. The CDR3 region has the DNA TGTGCCAGCAGTGAGGAACAGGGAAATGAAAAACTGTTTTTT.

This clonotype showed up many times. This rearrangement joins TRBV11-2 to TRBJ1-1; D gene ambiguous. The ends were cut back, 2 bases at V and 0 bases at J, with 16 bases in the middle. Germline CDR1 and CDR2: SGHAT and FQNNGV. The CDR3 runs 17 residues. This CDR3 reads CASSLTAAGSLNTEAFF. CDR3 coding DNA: TGTGCCAGCAGCTTAACTGCGGCGGGGTCACTGAACACTGAAGCTTTCTTT.

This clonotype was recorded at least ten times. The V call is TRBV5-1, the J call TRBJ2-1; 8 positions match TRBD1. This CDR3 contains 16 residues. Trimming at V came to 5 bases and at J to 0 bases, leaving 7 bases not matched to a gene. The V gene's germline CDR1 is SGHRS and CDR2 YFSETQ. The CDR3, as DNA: TGCGCCAGCAGACCGGGACAGGAGAGCTCCTACAATGAGCAGTTCTTC. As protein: CASRPGQESSYNEQFF.

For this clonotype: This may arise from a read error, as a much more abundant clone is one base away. The CDR3 protein is CASSRANSNQPQHF. The CDR3 bases are TGTGCCAGCAGTAGGGCTAATAGCAATCAGCCCCAGCATTTT. This sequence joins TRBV6-1 and TRBJ1-5; D remains unclear. This CDR3 has 14 residues. Germline V gene data show CDR1 as MNHNS and CDR2 as SASEGT. V lost 5 bases to trimming and J lost 0 bases, with 8 bases between them.

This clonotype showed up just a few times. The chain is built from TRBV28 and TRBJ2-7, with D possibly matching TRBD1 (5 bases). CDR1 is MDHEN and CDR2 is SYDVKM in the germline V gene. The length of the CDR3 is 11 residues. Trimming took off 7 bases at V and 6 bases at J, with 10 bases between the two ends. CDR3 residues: CASTYQGEQYF. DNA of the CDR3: TGTGCCAGCACCTACCAGGGCGAGCAGTACTTC.

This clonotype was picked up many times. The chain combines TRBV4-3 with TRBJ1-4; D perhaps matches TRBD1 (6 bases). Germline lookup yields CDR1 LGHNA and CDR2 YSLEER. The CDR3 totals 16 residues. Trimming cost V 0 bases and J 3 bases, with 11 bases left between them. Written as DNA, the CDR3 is TGCGCCAGCAGCCAAGAACACGGGACACCTAATGAAAAACTGTTTTTT. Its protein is CASSQEHGTPNEKLFF.

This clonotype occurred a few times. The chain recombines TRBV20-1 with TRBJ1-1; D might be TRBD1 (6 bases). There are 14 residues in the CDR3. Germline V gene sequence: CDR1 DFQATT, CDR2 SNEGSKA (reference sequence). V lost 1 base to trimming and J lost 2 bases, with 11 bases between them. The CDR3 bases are TGCAGTGCTAGAGTTCCAGGGGTTAACACTGAAGCTTTCTTT. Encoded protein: CSARVPGVNTEAFF.

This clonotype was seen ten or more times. The CDR3 region is CASSQTLTGTYNEQFF. In nucleotides, the CDR3 is TGTGCCAGCAGCCAGACCCTGACAGGGACGTACAATGAGCAGTTCTTC. The chain combines TRBV3-1 with TRBJ2-1, with TRBD1 matching over 7 bases. The ends lost 3 bases at V and 4 bases at J; junction bases unmatched: 9. The V gene's germline CDR1 is LGHDT and CDR2 YNNKEL (reference sequence). The CDR3 contains 16 residues.

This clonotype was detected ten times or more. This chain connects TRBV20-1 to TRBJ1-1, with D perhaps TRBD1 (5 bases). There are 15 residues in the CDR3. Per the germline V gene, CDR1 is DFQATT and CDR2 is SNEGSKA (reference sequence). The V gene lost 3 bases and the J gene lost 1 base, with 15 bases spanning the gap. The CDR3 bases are TGCAGTGCTAGGGGCGGGGGGGTTAAGAACACTGAAGCTTTCTTT. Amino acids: CSARGGGVKNTEAFF.

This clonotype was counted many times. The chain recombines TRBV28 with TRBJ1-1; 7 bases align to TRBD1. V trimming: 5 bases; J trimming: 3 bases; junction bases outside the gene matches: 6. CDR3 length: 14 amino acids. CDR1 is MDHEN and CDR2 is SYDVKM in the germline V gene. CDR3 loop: CASSPMGQYTEAFF. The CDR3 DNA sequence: TGTGCCAGCAGTCCAATGGGACAGTACACTGAAGCTTTCTTT.

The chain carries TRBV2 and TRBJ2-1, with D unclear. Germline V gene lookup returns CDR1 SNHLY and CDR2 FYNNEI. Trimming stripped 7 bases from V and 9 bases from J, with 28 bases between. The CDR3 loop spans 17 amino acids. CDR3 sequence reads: CASKVASRAPAKSEQFF. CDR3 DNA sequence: TGTGCCAGCAAGGTCGCGTCTCGCGCCCCCGCCAAAAGTGAGCAGTTCTTC.